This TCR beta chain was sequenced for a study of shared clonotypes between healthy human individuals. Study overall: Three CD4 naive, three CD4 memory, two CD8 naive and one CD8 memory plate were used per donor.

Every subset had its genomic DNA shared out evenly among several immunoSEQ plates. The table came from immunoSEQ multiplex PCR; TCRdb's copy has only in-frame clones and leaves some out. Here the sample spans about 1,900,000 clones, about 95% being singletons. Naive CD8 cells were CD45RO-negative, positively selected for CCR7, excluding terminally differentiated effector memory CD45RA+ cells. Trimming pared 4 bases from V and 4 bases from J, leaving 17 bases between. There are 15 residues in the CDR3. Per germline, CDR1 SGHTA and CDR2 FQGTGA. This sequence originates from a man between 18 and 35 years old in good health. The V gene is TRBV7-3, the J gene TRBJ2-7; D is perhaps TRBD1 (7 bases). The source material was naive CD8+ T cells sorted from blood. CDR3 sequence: CASSSSGGGEYEQYF. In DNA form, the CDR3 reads TGTGCCAGCAGCTCCTCAGGAGGGGGCGAATACGAGCAGTACTTC. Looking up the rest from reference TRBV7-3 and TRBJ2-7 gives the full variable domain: GAGVSQTPSNKVTEKGKYVELRCDPISGHTALYWYRQSLGQGPEFLIYFQGTGAADDSGLPNDRFFAVRPEGSVSTLKIQRTERGDSAVYLCASSSSGGGEYEQYFGPGTRLTVT.